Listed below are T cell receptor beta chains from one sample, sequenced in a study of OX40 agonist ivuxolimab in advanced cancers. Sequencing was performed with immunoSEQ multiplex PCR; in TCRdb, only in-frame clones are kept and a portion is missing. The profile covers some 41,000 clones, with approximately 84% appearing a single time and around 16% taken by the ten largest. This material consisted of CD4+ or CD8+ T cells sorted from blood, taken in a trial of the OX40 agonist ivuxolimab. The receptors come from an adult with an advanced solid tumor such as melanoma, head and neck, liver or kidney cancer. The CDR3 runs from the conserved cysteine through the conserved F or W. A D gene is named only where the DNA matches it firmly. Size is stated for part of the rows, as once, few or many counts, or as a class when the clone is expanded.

TGTGCCAGCAGTTACTCCTGGAGCGGGACTGAAGCTTTCTTT CASSYSWSGTEAFF NA TRBJ1-1 NA TRBV6-5
TGCGCCAGCAGCCCCGCCGGGACTAGCGGGGGGGCCTACGAGCAGTACTTC CASSPAGTSGGAYEQYF NA TRBJ2-7 TRBD2 TRBV5-1
TGTGCCAGCAACAAAGGGACAGGCGACTACGAGCAGTACTTC CASNKGTGDYEQYF NA TRBJ2-7 TRBD1 TRBV7-9
TGTGCCAGCAGTGAGGATTTTAACTATGGCTACACCTTC CASSEDFNYGYTF NA TRBJ1-2 NA TRBV6-1
TGTGCCAGCAGTCCCCCTAACCGGGAGACCCAGTACTTC CASSPPNRETQYF NA TRBJ2-5 NA TRBV27
TGTGCCACTAGACAGGGGGCGTGGGGCTACACCTTC CATRQGAWGYTF NA TRBJ1-2 TRBD1 TRBV27
TGTGCCAGCACCCGAACAGGGTTCACTGAAGCTTTCTTT CASTRTGFTEAFF once TRBJ1-1 NA TRBV6-5
TGTGCCAGCAGTGAAGAGGTGACAGGGAACACTGAAGCTTTCTTT CASSEEVTGNTEAFF NA TRBJ1-1 NA TRBV6-1
TGTGCCAGCAGTAGCACCGGGGAGCTGTTTTTT CASSSTGELFF few TRBJ2-2 NA TRBV6-5
TGTGCCAGTAGTATAGGCCGGGGCCTCCAAGAGACCCAGTACTTC CASSIGRGLQETQYF NA TRBJ2-5 NA TRBV19
TGTGCCAGCAGCGTAGGAGGGTTGGACACCGGGGAGCTGTTTTTT CASSVGGLDTGELFF NA TRBJ2-2 NA TRBV9
TGTGCCAGCAGTTACTCGGTACAGAGTGAAGCTTTCTTT CASSYSVQSEAFF NA TRBJ1-1 NA TRBV6-5
TGTGCCAGTAGTACGGGACAGGGGGATGAGCAGTACTTC CASSTGQGDEQYF NA TRBJ2-7 TRBD1 TRBV19
TGTGCCAGTAGTATTGGGCAGGGGGCGTCCGAAGCTTTCTTT CASSIGQGASEAFF NA TRBJ1-1 TRBD1 TRBV19
TGTGCCAGCAGTCCATACACCGGGGAGCTGTTTTTT CASSPYTGELFF NA TRBJ2-2 NA TRBV27
TGCGCCAGCAGCTTGGGACAGGGGGCCGGGGAGCTGTTTTTT CASSLGQGAGELFF medium-sized TRBJ2-2 TRBD1 TRBV5-1
TGTGCCAGCTCACCAAATGGGGACACTGAAGCTTTCTTT CASSPNGDTEAFF NA TRBJ1-1 NA TRBV18
TGCGCCAGCAGCTTGCGGACAGGGTGGGACGAGCAGTACTTC CASSLRTGWDEQYF NA TRBJ2-7 TRBD1 TRBV5-1
TGTGCCAGCGAGCAATCATTCTGGACAGGAGGAGTTAACACTGAAGCTTTCTTT CASEQSFWTGGVNTEAFF NA TRBJ1-1 TRBD1 TRBV19
TGTGCCAGCAGCCCTCGTGGCGGTTCCGGGGGCGATACGCAGTATTTT CASSPRGGSGGDTQYF NA TRBJ2-3 NA TRBV13
TGTGCCAGCAAGGGGCGGGAGTCCCCCGAGACCCAGTACTTC CASKGRESPETQYF NA TRBJ2-5 TRBD2 TRBV11-2
TGTGCCAGCAGCCCATACCGGGATTACGGCTCCTACGAGCAGTACTTC CASSPYRDYGSYEQYF NA TRBJ2-7 NA TRBV5-4
TGTGCCAGCAGCCCGGCAGGCCGGAACACTGAAGCTTTCTTT CASSPAGRNTEAFF NA TRBJ1-1 NA TRBV7-3
TGTGCCGGCAGTCCTTGGAGCGAAGAGACCCAGTACTTC CAGSPWSEETQYF NA TRBJ2-5 NA TRBV27
TGTGCCAGCAGTTTAAGTAGCGGGCCAAACCTCTACGAGCAGTACTTC CASSLSSGPNLYEQYF NA TRBJ2-7 TRBD2 TRBV27
TGTGCCAGCAGTTTATACCCGGGACTAGCGGGAGAAGAGCAGTACTTC CASSLYPGLAGEEQYF NA TRBJ2-7 TRBD2 TRBV6-6
TGCGCCAGCAGCCAAGATTTGACAGCTATTATGAACACTGAAGCTTTCTTT CASSQDLTAIMNTEAFF NA TRBJ1-1 NA TRBV4-3
TGTGCCAGCAGCTTAGGGACTAGTGGTGTTGGGGAGCAGTACTTC CASSLGTSGVGEQYF NA TRBJ2-7 NA TRBV13
TGTGCTAGTGCCCTGGGGCAGGGGGCGAACACCGGGGAGCTGTTTTTT CASALGQGANTGELFF NA TRBJ2-2 TRBD1 TRBV12-5
TGTGCCAGCAGCGGTACACCTGCGGGGCAGTACTTC CASSGTPAGQYF NA TRBJ2-7 NA TRBV7-2
TGCGCCGGCAGCTTGGACCTAGGACAGGCCTCCGAGCAGTACTTC CAGSLDLGQASEQYF NA TRBJ2-7 TRBD1 TRBV5-1
TGCGCCAGCAGCCAAGTGAGCGGGGATCACAATGAGCAGTTCTTC CASSQVSGDHNEQFF NA TRBJ2-1 TRBD2 TRBV4-1
TGTGCCAGCAGCTTGGAGAGTGGAGCCAAAAACATTCAGTACTTC CASSLESGAKNIQYF NA TRBJ2-4 NA TRBV11-1
TGTGCCAGCAGCCTAAGGGAGGCGGGAGCTTCCTACAATGAGCAGTTCTTC CASSLREAGASYNEQFF NA TRBJ2-1 TRBD2 TRBV11-3
TGTGCCAGCAGCTTTCCGTCCTCCTACGAGCAGTACTTC CASSFPSSYEQYF NA TRBJ2-7 NA TRBV5-6
TGTGCCAGCAGTTACGGACTGAACACCGGGGAGCTGTTTTTT CASSYGLNTGELFF NA TRBJ2-2 NA TRBV6-5
TGCGCCAGCAGCCAAGGACAGATAGCCGGGGAGCTGTTTTTT CASSQGQIAGELFF medium-sized TRBJ2-2 NA TRBV4-3
TGTGCCAGCAGCATCGACGGGGGTACCTACAATGAGCAGTTCTTC CASSIDGGTYNEQFF NA TRBJ2-1 NA TRBV7-2
TGTGCCAGCAGCTATACGGACGCCTACGAGCAGTACTTC CASSYTDAYEQYF NA TRBJ2-7 NA TRBV7-9
TGTGCCAGCAGCTTAGAGTTTCAAGAAGAGACCCAGTACTTC CASSLEFQEETQYF NA TRBJ2-5 NA TRBV7-7
TGTGCCAGCAAACAGGACAGTGGCCCCTACGAGCAGTACTTC CASKQDSGPYEQYF NA TRBJ2-7 NA TRBV6-5
TGTGCCAGCAGCCCCGAAGGGGGGGGCGGGTACGAGCAGTACTTC CASSPEGGGGYEQYF medium-sized TRBJ2-7 NA TRBV4-2
TGTGCCAGCAGCCGCCCAAAGGAGAAGACCCAGTACTTC CASSRPKEKTQYF NA TRBJ2-5 NA TRBV21-1
TGTGCCAGCAGCGGAAGACTGATCTCTGGGGCCAACGTCCTGACTTTC CASSGRLISGANVLTF once TRBJ2-6 NA TRBV9
TGTGCCAGTAGTATAGGCCCGACCGACAATGAGCAGTTCTTC CASSIGPTDNEQFF NA TRBJ2-1 NA TRBV19
TGTGCCAGCAGTAACCGGGACAGGGGCCACGAGCAGTACTTC CASSNRDRGHEQYF NA TRBJ2-7 TRBD1 TRBV25-1
TGTGCCAGCAGCTTAGCTGGGGACGGGGCATACAATGAGCAGTTCTTC CASSLAGDGAYNEQFF NA TRBJ2-1 NA TRBV11-1
TGTGCCAGCAGTTTCATCTTGGGGGCCGATGAGCAGTTCTTC CASSFILGADEQFF NA TRBJ2-1 NA TRBV27
TGCGCCAGCAGCCATCTAGCGGGAGGTACCTACGAGCAGTACTTC CASSHLAGGTYEQYF NA TRBJ2-7 TRBD2 TRBV4-3
TGTGCCAGCAGCGTCAGGGGGGACGAGCAGTACTTC CASSVRGDEQYF NA TRBJ2-7 NA TRBV7-9
TGTGCCAGCAGTCTTCTAGCGCCATCGAACTACGAGCAGTACTTC CASSLLAPSNYEQYF NA TRBJ2-7 NA TRBV27